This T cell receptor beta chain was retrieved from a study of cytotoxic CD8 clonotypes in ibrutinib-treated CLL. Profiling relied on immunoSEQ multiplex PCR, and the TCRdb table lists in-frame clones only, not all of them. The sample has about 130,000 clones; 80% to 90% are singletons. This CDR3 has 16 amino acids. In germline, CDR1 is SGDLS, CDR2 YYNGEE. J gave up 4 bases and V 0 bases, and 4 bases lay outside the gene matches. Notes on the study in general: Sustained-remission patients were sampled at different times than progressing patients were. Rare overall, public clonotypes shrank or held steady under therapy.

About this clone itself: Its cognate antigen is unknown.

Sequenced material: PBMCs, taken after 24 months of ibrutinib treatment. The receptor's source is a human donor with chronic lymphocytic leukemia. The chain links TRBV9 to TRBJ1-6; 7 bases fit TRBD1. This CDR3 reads CASSVAGTAYNSPLHF. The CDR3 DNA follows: TGTGCCAGCAGCGTAGCTGGGACAGCGTATAATTCACCCCTCCACTTT.